The sequence of this T cell receptor beta chain was determined in a study of radiation and T cells in renal cell carcinoma. Stated treatment: treatment-naive control, cytoreductive nephrectomy. The CDR3 runs 14 residues. TCRdb's copy holds only in-frame clones and misses some; the assay was immunoSEQ multiplex PCR. The sample consists of 24,000 or so clones, 58% of them appearing once. The V call is TRBV21-1, the J call TRBJ1-5; TRBD1 was called by the table and not checked on the DNA. TRBV21-1 has pseudogene status. This TCR was sampled from a man between 40 and 49 years old with renal cell carcinoma. The sample consisted of tumor tissue, taken from a patient whose treatment was nephrectomy without radiotherapy. Here the CDR3 DNA reads TGTGCCAGCAGCAAAGCGGACAGGGATCAGCCCCAGCATTTT. Translating it yields CASSKADRDQPQHF.